One and the same sample provided the 32 T cell receptor beta chains below, sequenced in a study of Ad26.COV2.S vaccination and SARS-CoV-2 variants. The data were produced by immunoSEQ multiplex PCR, yet TCRdb's version contains in-frame clones alone and is incomplete. There are 300,000 to 450,000 clones in the sample; around 92% occur only once, and around 4% lies in the top ten. This material consisted of peripheral blood, taken after recovery from COVID-19. These receptors all come from a human donor who had recovered from COVID-19.

Turning to this clone: Other DNA sequences in the same sample also yield this CDR3. The chain recombines TRBV5-1 with TRBJ2-7, with D possibly being TRBD1 (5 bases). Trimming took off 0 bases at V and 2 bases at J, with 9 bases between the two ends. CDR1 is SGHRS, CDR2 YFSETQ, per germline. The CDR3 covers 14 residues. The CDR3 DNA is TGCGCCAGCAGCTTGGGGGCAGGGACCTACGAGCAGTACTTC. It encodes CASSLGAGTYEQYF.

This chain joins TRBV7-6 and TRBJ2-5; 7 positions match TRBD1. Trimming at V came to 5 bases and at J to 5 bases, leaving 11 bases not matched to a gene. Germline V gene data show CDR1 as SGHVS and CDR2 as FNYEAQ. The CDR3 loop spans 15 amino acids. CDR3 coding DNA: TGTGCCAGCAGCCAGTGGACAGGATCAGGGGAGACCCAGTACTTC. Its protein is CASSQWTGSGETQYF.

J is TRBJ1-1 and V is TRBV9; D possibly corresponds to TRBD1 (6 bases). The CDR3 contains 11 residues. Germline loops: CDR1 SGDLS, CDR2 YYNGEE. V gave up 6 bases and J gave up 11 bases, with 14 bases separating them. CDR3 sequence: CASTGAVGAFF. The CDR3 bases are TGTGCCAGCACGGGGGCAGTGGGGGCTTTCTTT.

The chain has TRBV7-6 and TRBJ2-5, with 14 nucleotides matching TRBD2. Trimming cost V 3 bases and J 5 bases; bases outside gene matches: 8. This CDR3 is 17 amino acids long. CDR1 and CDR2 (germline): SGHVS, FNYEAQ. The CDR3 protein is CASSFSGTSGGRETQYF. Here the CDR3 DNA reads TGTGCCAGCAGCTTTAGCGGGACTAGCGGGGGCCGGGAGACCCAGTACTTC.

The chain recombines TRBV7-2 with TRBJ2-2; D is perhaps TRBD1 (5 bases). The CDR3 totals 16 residues. V was cut by 1 base and J by 4 bases, with 13 bases left in between. CDR1 and CDR2 (germline): SGHTA, FQGNSA. The CDR3 DNA follows: TGTGCCAGCAGCTTAGGTGGGCAGGGAATCACCGGGGAGCTGTTTTTT. Translation gives CASSLGGQGITGELFF.

V gene TRBV6-5 combines with J gene TRBJ2-2, with 7 bases identical to TRBD2. The length of the CDR3 is 15 residues. V dropped 4 bases and J dropped 6; count of bases not matched to a gene: 8. Germline V CDR1 and CDR2: MNHEY, SVGAGI. Here the CDR3 DNA reads TGTGCCAGCAGTTCCGACTCAGCGGGGCCCGGGGAGCTGTTTTTT. The encoded protein is CASSSDSAGPGELFF.

The chain combines TRBV20-1 with TRBJ2-5; no clear D. Germline CDR1 and CDR2: DFQATT and SNEGSKA (reference sequence). The CDR3 sequence is 11 residues long. Trimming removed 7 bases from V and 0 bases from J, with 6 bases in between. This CDR3 reads CSVGYQETQYF. CDR3 sequence (DNA): TGCAGTGTGGGTTACCAAGAGACCCAGTACTTC.

This clone was counted a few times. The V gene is TRBV7-9, the J gene TRBJ2-2; 8 positions agree with TRBD2. The V segment lost 4 bases and the J segment 6 bases; nucleotides outside the gene matches: 7. The CDR3 has 15 amino acids. Germline V gene sequence: CDR1 SEHNR, CDR2 FQNEAQ (reference sequence). DNA for the CDR3: TGTGCCAGCAGCTCTCGGGAGGGGATCCCCGGGGAGCTGTTTTTT. Amino acids: CASSSREGIPGELFF.

This chain joins TRBV9 and TRBJ2-7; 10 nucleotides agree with TRBD1. This CDR3 is built from 15 residues. J gave up 3 bases and V 0 bases, and 3 bases lay outside the gene matches. Looked up from germline, CDR1 is SGDLS and CDR2 is YYNGEE. The CDR3 is CASSVGQGAFYEQYF. For the CDR3, the DNA is TGTGCCAGCAGCGTAGGACAGGGGGCCTTCTACGAGCAGTACTTC.

The V gene is TRBV9, the J gene TRBJ2-5, with D possibly being TRBD1 or TRBD2 (6 bases each). The CDR3 extends over 16 amino acids. Germline CDR1 SGDLS, CDR2 YYNGEE. V was cut by 0 bases and J by 1 base, with 13 bases left in between. The CDR3 reads CASSVGGAAAQETQYF. Written as DNA, the CDR3 is TGTGCCAGCAGCGTAGGGGGGGCGGCCGCCCAAGAGACCCAGTACTTC.

This chain links TRBV20-1 with TRBJ2-4, with D unresolved. Germline values: CDR1 DFQATT, CDR2 SNEGSKA (reference sequence). V was shortened by 3 bases and J by 7 bases, with 16 bases between the two germline ends. The length of the CDR3 is 14 residues. CDR3 in DNA: TGCAGTGCTAGTCCCCGGACCTCCGTGAACATTCAGTACTTC. This gives the protein CSASPRTSVNIQYF.

In DNA, the CDR3 is TGTGCCAGCAGCGTAGGGCCGGGGGCTGGCTACACCTTC. It translates to CASSVGPGAGYTF. The genes are TRBV9 and TRBJ1-2; D is perhaps TRBD1 (6 bases). V was pared by 0 bases and J by 7 bases, with 10 bases between. This CDR3 comprises 13 residues. Germline V gene lookup returns CDR1 SGDLS and CDR2 YYNGEE. The entire variable domain, with the rest obtained from reference TRBV9 and TRBJ1-2, is as follows: DSGVTQTPKHLITATGQRVTLRCSPRSGDLSVYWYQQSLDQGLQFLIQYYNGEERAKGNILERFSAQQFPDLHSELNLSSLELGDSALYFCASSVGPGAGYTFGSGTRLTVV.

CDR3 protein: CASLGALGNQPQHF. The CDR3 DNA reads TGTGCCAGCTTAGGTGCGCTAGGCAATCAGCCCCAGCATTTT. This sequence joins TRBV6-5 and TRBJ1-5; no reliable D call. The CDR3 has 14 amino acids. Trimming removed 8 bases from V and 2 bases from J, with 13 bases in between. Germline CDR1 and CDR2: MNHEY and SVGAGI.

The rearrangement uses TRBV5-6 and TRBJ2-5; tentatively, D is TRBD1 (7 bases). Germline CDR1 SGHDT, CDR2 YYEEEE. The CDR3 has 14 residues. V was trimmed by 0 bases and J by 6 bases, leaving 12 bases between them. CDR3 region: CASSLAGGIKTQYF. CDR3 nucleotides: TGTGCCAGCAGCTTGGCAGGGGGGATTAAGACCCAGTACTTC.

This clone was counted once. The gene calls are TRBV6-6 and TRBJ2-7; the match to TRBD1 covers 8 bases. This CDR3 has 13 residues. With V trimmed by 6 bases and J by 3 bases, 4 bases remained unmatched. CDR1 and CDR2 from the germline V gene are MNHNY and SVGAGI (reference sequence). CDR3 loop: CASRWTGIYEQYF. CDR3 bases: TGTGCCAGCAGATGGACAGGGATCTACGAGCAGTACTTC.

The chain is built from TRBV10-3 and TRBJ2-3; no firm D call. Per the germline V gene, CDR1 is ENHRY and CDR2 is SYGVKD. Trimming cost V 10 bases and J 0 bases, with 14 bases left between them. The CDR3 runs 14 residues. DNA of the CDR3: TGTGCCACCAGGCAGATTACTAGCACAGATACGCAGTATTTT. Translating gives CATRQITSTDTQYF.

The chain carries TRBV6-1 and TRBJ1-5; 9 bases agree with TRBD1. The CDR3 runs 18 residues. V gave up 2 bases and J gave up 0 bases; unmatched junction bases: 8. Per the germline V gene, CDR1 is MNHNS and CDR2 is SASEGT. The CDR3 DNA is TGTGCCAGCAGTGAATATACAGGGGGCTGGGATAGCAATCAGCCCCAGCATTTT. The encoded protein is CASSEYTGGWDSNQPQHF.

There are a few counts of this clone. The chain links TRBV4-1 to TRBJ1-2, with 9 bases fitting TRBD1. The CDR3 sequence is 15 residues long. V gave up 8 bases and J gave up 9 bases; unmatched junction bases: 16. The germline V gene has CDR1 MGHRA and CDR2 YSYEKL. CDR3 sequence reads: CASGYPGQGIGSYTF. The CDR3 DNA reads TGCGCCAGCGGCTACCCGGGACAGGGAATAGGGAGCTACACCTTC.

V usage is TRBV19 and J usage is TRBJ2-7; D gene unclear. V lost 3 bases and J lost 1, with 7 bases in between. The V gene's germline CDR1 is LNHDA and CDR2 SQIVND (reference sequence). This CDR3 comprises 13 residues. The CDR3 region is CASSMLTSYEQYF. The CDR3 DNA reads as TGTGCCAGTAGTATGTTGACTTCCTACGAGCAGTACTTC. Full variable domain (remainder filled in from reference TRBV19 and TRBJ2-7): DGGITQSPKYLFRKEGQNVTLSCEQNLNHDAMYWYRQDPGQGLRLIYYSQIVNDFQKGDIAEGYSVSREKKESFPLTVTSAQKNPTAFYLCASSMLTSYEQYFGPGTRLTVT.

The chain has TRBV5-6 and TRBJ1-5; D ambiguous. The V end lost 4 bases, the J end lost 7 bases, and 9 bases lay between the germline ends. This CDR3 has 12 amino acids. Germline loops: CDR1 SGHDT, CDR2 YYEEEE. The CDR3 spells CASSKGGQPQHF. The CDR3 bases are TGTGCCAGCAGCAAGGGTGGGCAGCCCCAGCATTTT.

This clone has a single count. The chain combines TRBV7-9 with TRBJ2-5, with D possibly being TRBD2 (5 bases). Germline V CDR1 and CDR2: SEHNR, FQNEAQ (reference sequence). The germline V and J ends were trimmed by 5 bases and 3 bases, with 19 bases remaining between them. The CDR3 contains 16 residues. CDR3 amino acids: CASSRVLGRDKETQYF. CDR3 DNA sequence: TGTGCCAGCAGCAGGGTCCTAGGGAGAGACAAAGAGACCCAGTACTTC.

This chain connects TRBV11-3 to TRBJ2-2; no clear D gene. From germline, CDR1 is SGHNT and CDR2 YENEEA. Trimming took off 5 bases at V and 1 base at J, with 8 bases between the two ends. This CDR3 is built from 14 residues. CDR3 sequence reads: CASSPRMNTGELFF. In DNA, the CDR3 is TGTGCCAGCAGCCCCAGAATGAACACCGGGGAGCTGTTTTTT.

The V call is TRBV7-2, the J call TRBJ2-3; possible D gene TRBD1, 5 bases. The V end was cut by 2 bases, the J end by 2 bases, with 14 bases between. Per germline, CDR1 SGHTA and CDR2 FQGNSA. CDR3 size: 16 residues. The CDR3 loop reads CASSLSGRANTDTQYF. The CDR3 bases are TGTGCCAGCAGCTTATCAGGCAGGGCCAACACAGATACGCAGTATTTT.

Details on this clone: The same CDR3 is also encoded by other DNA sequences in this sample. V gene TRBV5-5 combines with J gene TRBJ2-1; the D gene is possibly TRBD2 (7 bases). Germline CDR1 and CDR2: SGHKS and YYEKEE (reference sequence). Trimming removed 0 bases from V and 7 bases from J, with 17 bases in between. The CDR3 length is 16 residues. The CDR3 DNA follows: TGTGCCAGCAGCTTGGGGCGCCGGGGAGGGGGGAATGAGCAGTTCTTC. It encodes CASSLGRRGGGNEQFF.

The rearrangement uses TRBV19 and TRBJ2-1; TRBD2 matches 10 bases. Trimming at V came to 5 bases and at J to 4 bases, leaving 5 bases not matched to a gene. CDR3 length equals 15 residues. The germline gives CDR1 LNHDA, CDR2 SQIVND (reference sequence). Here the CDR3 DNA reads TGTGCCAGTAGTTCAGCGGGGGGGCCTTACAATGAGCAGTTCTTC. As protein: CASSSAGGPYNEQFF.

The chain joins TRBV5-1 to TRBJ1-1; 10 bases align to TRBD1. This CDR3 has 16 amino acids. Trimming cost V 4 bases and J 0 bases; bases outside gene matches: 6. Germline values: CDR1 SGHRS, CDR2 YFSETQ. CDR3 coding DNA: TGCGCCAGCAGCCCGGGACAGGGGTCGATGAACACTGAAGCTTTCTTT. It encodes CASSPGQGSMNTEAFF.

The genes are TRBV4-1 and TRBJ2-7; TRBD1 might be the D (6 bases). Germline V gene sequence: CDR1 MGHRA, CDR2 YSYEKL. The CDR3 totals 13 residues. V shed 4 bases and J shed 2 bases, with 9 bases lying between them. CDR3 in amino acids: CASSRTATYEQYF. The CDR3 DNA reads TGCGCCAGCAGCCGGACAGCTACCTACGAGCAGTACTTC.

The V call is TRBV11-2, the J call TRBJ1-3; tentatively, D is TRBD1 (6 bases). Per the germline V gene, CDR1 is SGHAT and CDR2 is FQNNGV. CDR3 length equals 16 residues. Deletions cut 5 bases from V and 3 bases from J, with 17 bases between. The DNA for the CDR3 is TGTGCCAGCAGCCTTCAGGGGCAGGGGTATGGAAACACCATATATTTT. Protein: CASSLQGQGYGNTIYF.

This sequence joins TRBV15 and TRBJ1-2; D might be TRBD1 (6 bases). Per germline, CDR1 LNHNV and CDR2 YYDKDF (reference sequence). This CDR3 region has 15 residues. Trimming removed 5 bases at V and 0 bases at J, with 13 bases between. The CDR3 region has the DNA TGTGCCACCAGCGAGGGGACAAGAGCTAACTATGGCTACACCTTC. Amino acids: CATSEGTRANYGYTF.

The chain is built from TRBV18 and TRBJ2-1; TRBD1 aligns across 8 bases. V shed 2 bases and J 8 bases; nucleotides not matched to a gene: 2. The CDR3 has 13 amino acids. CDR1 and CDR2 from the germline V gene are KGHSH and LQKENI. The CDR3 sequence is CASSPSGGYEQFF. The CDR3 DNA reads as TGTGCCAGCTCACCATCAGGGGGCTATGAGCAGTTCTTC.

The rearrangement uses TRBV2 and TRBJ1-3; D is unclear. The V end was cut by 3 bases, the J end by 0 bases, with 12 bases between. Germline values: CDR1 SNHLY, CDR2 FYNNEI. The CDR3 is 16 residues long. This CDR3 reads CASSESVTVSGNTIYF. For the CDR3, the DNA is TGTGCCAGCAGTGAGAGCGTCACAGTCTCTGGAAACACCATATATTTT.

V usage is TRBV10-3 and J usage is TRBJ2-1, with TRBD2 matching over 8 bases. Trimming cost V 8 bases and J 6 bases; bases outside gene matches: 9. The CDR3 sequence is 14 residues long. Germline loops: CDR1 ENHRY, CDR2 SYGVKD. The CDR3 reads CAIGDSGAGNEQFF. The CDR3 DNA reads as TGTGCCATCGGAGATAGCGGGGCGGGCAATGAGCAGTTCTTC.